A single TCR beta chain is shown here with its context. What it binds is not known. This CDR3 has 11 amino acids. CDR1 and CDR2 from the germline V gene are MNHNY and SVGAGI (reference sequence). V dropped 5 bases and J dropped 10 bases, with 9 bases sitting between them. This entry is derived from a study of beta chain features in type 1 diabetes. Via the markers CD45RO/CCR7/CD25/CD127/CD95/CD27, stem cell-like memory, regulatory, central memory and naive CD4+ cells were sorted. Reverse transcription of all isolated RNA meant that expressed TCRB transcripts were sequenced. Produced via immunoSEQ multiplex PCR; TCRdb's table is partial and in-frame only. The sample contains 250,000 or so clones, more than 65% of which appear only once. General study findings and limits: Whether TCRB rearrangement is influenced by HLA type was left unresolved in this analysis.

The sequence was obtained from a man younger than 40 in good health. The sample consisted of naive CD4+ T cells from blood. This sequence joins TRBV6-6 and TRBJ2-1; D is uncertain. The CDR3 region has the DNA TGTGCCAGCAGTCCCGGCCGCGAGCAGTTCTTC. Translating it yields CASSPGREQFF.